A single sample gave rise to the 26 T cell receptor beta chains below, sequenced in a study of T-cell reconstitution after alpha-beta-depleted transplantation in children. TCRbeta library preparation incorporated unique molecular identifiers. TCRdb called the PCR reads again in MiXCR, with one record for every CDR3 protein. The table has about 460,000 distinct CDR3 sequences, under 12% seen once; the top ten hold roughly 2.1%. Sequences were derived from PBMCs, sampled before TCRalphabeta/CD19-depleted stem cell transplant. These receptors were taken from a child under 10 years old with inherited bone marrow failure, due to receive a stem cell transplant.

This clonotype was seen just once. This chain connects TRBV4-3 to TRBJ2-3, with D perhaps TRBD2 (6 bases). Germline CDR1 LGHNA, CDR2 YSLEER. This CDR3 has 15 residues. Trimming shortened V by 5 bases and J by 6 bases, and 18 bases separated the two germline ends. CDR3 bases: TGCGCCAGCAGCTATAGCGGATCCGGTGGGGATACGCAGTATTTT. It yields the protein CASSYSGSGGDTQYF.

In this sample, this clonotype turned up a few times. This chain links TRBV4-3 with TRBJ2-3; TRBD2 matches at 9 bases. Trimming at V came to 4 bases and at J to 2 bases, leaving 16 bases not matched to a gene. The CDR3 has 19 amino acids. The germline V gene has CDR1 LGHNA and CDR2 YSLEER. DNA of the CDR3: TGCGCCAGCAGCCGTTCCCGACTAGCGGCCCCCAGTAACACAGATACGCAGTATTTT. This codes for CASSRSRLAAPSNTDTQYF.

The V call is TRBV20-1, the J call TRBJ2-7; TRBD2 matches at 10 bases. Trimming cost V 2 bases and J 6 bases; bases outside gene matches: 7. Germline V CDR1 and CDR2: DFQATT, SNEGSKA (reference sequence). The CDR3 covers 14 residues. The CDR3 DNA is TGCAGTGCTAGACCACTAGCGGGACCTTCCGAGCAGTACTTC. Translating it yields CSARPLAGPSEQYF.

In regard to this clonotype: This may stem from a read error, because a much larger clone lies one nucleotide away. V and J are TRBV7-8 and TRBJ2-5; D unresolved. The CDR3 loop spans 15 amino acids. Germline-derived CDR1 and CDR2 are SGHVS and FQNEAQ. Trimming took off 1 base at V and 2 bases at J, with 11 bases between the two ends. The CDR3 loop is CASSLVASVQETQYF. In DNA form, the CDR3 reads TGTGCCAGCAGCTTAGTCGCGTCGGTACAAGAGACCCAGTACTTC.

V is TRBV7-9 and J is TRBJ2-7, with D possibly being TRBD1 (6 bases). V gave up 1 base and J gave up 1 base, with 8 bases separating them. CDR1 SEHNR and CDR2 FQNEAQ come from the germline V gene (reference sequence). CDR3 length: 14 amino acids. The CDR3 nucleotides read TGTGCCAGCAGCTTAGTTGGACAGTCCTACGAGCAGTACTTC. Amino acid sequence: CASSLVGQSYEQYF.

This clonotype has ten or more counts. This chain links TRBV6-5 with TRBJ2-2; no firm D call. Germline loops: CDR1 MNHEY, CDR2 SVGAGI. The CDR3 has 15 amino acids. V dropped 7 bases and J dropped 0 bases, with 12 bases sitting between them. CDR3 nucleotides: TGTGCCAGCACCAAGGGTATAACGAACACCGGGGAGCTGTTTTTT. It yields the protein CASTKGITNTGELFF.

This clonotype was observed a few times. The chain is built from TRBV29-1 and TRBJ1-2; 9 bases are a match to TRBD1. CDR1 SQVTM and CDR2 ANQGSEA come from the germline V gene. The CDR3 has 13 residues. V lost 6 bases and J lost 4; bases outside the gene matches: 6. The CDR3: CSVTGGAGYGYTF. In nucleotides, the CDR3 is TGCAGCGTAACAGGGGGCGCGGGCTATGGCTACACCTTC.

This clonotype occurred many times. V and J are TRBV7-2 and TRBJ1-1; D ambiguous. Germline V gene data show CDR1 as SGHTA and CDR2 as FQGNSA. This CDR3 has 11 residues. V lost 2 bases and J 8 bases, leaving 6 bases between the germline ends. In nucleotides, the CDR3 is TGTGCCAGCAGCTTATTGAACGAAGCTTTCTTT. Encoded protein: CASSLLNEAFF.

This sequence joins TRBV11-2 and TRBJ1-1, with D maybe TRBD1 (5 bases). The CDR3 spans 14 residues. The V gene lost 0 bases and the J gene lost 4 bases, with 9 bases spanning the gap. Germline CDR1 SGHAT, CDR2 FQNNGV. CDR3 in DNA: TGTGCCAGCAGCTTAGATTTCGGGGGCACTGAAGCTTTCTTT. The encoded protein is CASSLDFGGTEAFF.

The rearrangement links TRBV27 to TRBJ2-7; D gene uncertain. V was trimmed by 0 bases and J by 4 bases, leaving 13 bases between them. The germline gives CDR1 MNHEY, CDR2 SMNVEV (reference sequence). The CDR3 totals 15 residues. CDR3 protein: CASSLSMGLWYEQYF. DNA of the CDR3: TGTGCCAGCAGTTTATCGATGGGCCTCTGGTACGAGCAGTACTTC.

This clonotype was found a few times. This rearrangement joins TRBV5-1 to TRBJ1-4; D is undetermined. CDR1 is SGHRS and CDR2 is YFSETQ in the germline V gene. The CDR3 extends over 14 amino acids. Trimming pared 3 bases from V and 8 bases from J, leaving 14 bases between. CDR3 in DNA: TGCGCCAGCAGCTGGACCGGGTTGGGCGAAAAACTGTTTTTT. Amino acids: CASSWTGLGEKLFF.

The chain is built from TRBV20-1 and TRBJ1-5, with 8 bases that match TRBD1. The junction had 5 bases not matched to a gene; V was cut back by 0 bases and J by 4 bases. The CDR3 has 15 amino acids. Looked up from germline, CDR1 is DFQATT and CDR2 is SNEGSKA (reference sequence). CDR3 sequence reads: CSARDRDRGNQPQHF. The CDR3 DNA sequence: TGCAGTGCTAGAGACCGAGACAGGGGAAATCAGCCCCAGCATTTT.

This clonotype was counted between two and nine times. This rearrangement joins TRBV27 to TRBJ2-1; 7 bases agree with TRBD2. The CDR3 consists of 15 residues. CDR1 and CDR2 (germline): MNHEY, SMNVEV (reference sequence). Trimming at V came to 1 base and at J to 7 bases, leaving 7 bases not matched to a gene. CDR3 DNA sequence: TGTGCCAGCAGTTTATTGGTGACTAGCCATAATGAGCAGTTCTTC. Translated: CASSLLVTSHNEQFF.

In this sample, this clonotype turned up many times. The chain uses TRBV28 and TRBJ1-5, with D perhaps matching TRBD1 (6 bases). V shed 3 bases and J shed 0 bases, with 24 bases lying between them. The CDR3 is made up of 20 amino acids. Looked up from germline, CDR1 is MDHEN and CDR2 is SYDVKM. CDR3 DNA sequence: TGTGCCAGCAGTTTGTCCCGCTTGGGCAGGGGACTATATAGCAATCAGCCCCAGCATTTT. Translation gives CASSLSRLGRGLYSNQPQHF.

This clonotype was counted at least ten times. This chain joins TRBV4-3 and TRBJ2-7; 10 nucleotides agree with TRBD2. The CDR3 has 16 residues. Germline values: CDR1 LGHNA, CDR2 YSLEER. Losses at the gene ends were 0 bases for V and 2 bases for J; bases not matched to a gene: 4. CDR3 DNA sequence: TGCGCCAGCAGCCAAGATATAACTAGCGGGGCCTACGAGCAGTACTTC. Translation gives CASSQDITSGAYEQYF.

This clonotype occurred a few times. The chain joins TRBV20-1 to TRBJ2-7; D remains unclear. The germline CDR1 and CDR2 sequences are DFQATT and SNEGSKA (reference sequence). The CDR3 length is 12 residues. V shed 3 bases and J shed 3 bases, with 9 bases lying between them. CDR3 DNA: TGCAGTGCTAGCCTCGCCAACTACGAGCAGTACTTC. Its translation: CSASLANYEQYF.

This clonotype was recorded at least ten times. For the CDR3, the DNA is TGCGCCAGCAGCCAAGATCCCGGGACTAGCGCCTACGAGCAGTACTTC. It translates to CASSQDPGTSAYEQYF. The J gene is TRBJ2-7, the V gene TRBV4-3; 10 bases are a match to TRBD2. Germline CDR1 reads LGHNA; CDR2 reads YSLEER. The trim removed 0 bases at V and 2 bases at J, leaving 4 bases unmatched. This CDR3 region has 16 residues.

This clonotype appeared many times. The gene calls are TRBV10-3 and TRBJ2-3, with 10 positions matching TRBD1. Per the germline V gene, CDR1 is ENHRY and CDR2 is SYGVKD. The CDR3 loop spans 14 amino acids. V was clipped by 6 bases and J by 5 bases; unmatched bases: 5. CDR3 sequence (DNA): TGTGCCATCAGCTGGGACAGGGGAGGAGATACGCAGTATTTT. Its protein product is CAISWDRGGDTQYF.

As to this clonotype: Being one base from a much bigger clone, this may be a read error. V gene TRBV20-1 combines with J gene TRBJ2-7; a possible D gene is TRBD1 (6 bases). Looked up from germline, CDR1 is DFQATT and CDR2 is SNEGSKA (reference sequence). The CDR3 covers 15 residues. The CDR3 coding sequence is TGCAGCTTGTTTTACCGGGACAACTACTCCTACGAGCAGTACTTC. Residues: CSLFYRDNYSYEQYF.

The chain combines TRBV6-2 or TRBV6-3 with TRBJ2-1; 11 bases align to TRBD2. CDR3 size: 14 residues. Germline trimming cut 8 bases from V and 4 bases from J; bases unmatched to any gene: 4. Germline-derived CDR1 and CDR2 are MNHEY and SVGEGT. CDR3 nucleotide sequence: TGTGCCAGCCAGGGGACTAGCGGTTACAATGAGCAGTTCTTC. Translation: CASQGTSGYNEQFF.

This clonotype was seen repeatedly, ten times or more. CDR3 amino acids: CASRQVNYGYTF. CDR3 nucleotides: TGTGCCAGCAGGCAGGTTAACTATGGCTACACCTTC. The chain has TRBV2 and TRBJ1-2; D uncertain. From germline, CDR1 is SNHLY and CDR2 FYNNEI. This CDR3 has 12 amino acids. V lost 6 bases and J lost 1, with 6 bases in between.

Turning to this clonotype: This sequence may be a read error, since a much larger clone differs from it by one base. The rearrangement uses TRBV20-1 and TRBJ1-5; D may be TRBD1 (6 bases). Germline loops: CDR1 DFQATT, CDR2 SNEGSKA (reference sequence). CDR3 size: 14 residues. Trimming stripped 6 bases from V and 0 bases from J, with 12 bases between. The CDR3 DNA sequence: TGCAGTGCGATGGACAGACATAGCAATCAGCCCCAGCATTTT. It codes for CSAMDRHSNQPQHF.

With respect to this clonotype: A much larger clone lies a single base off, so this may be a read error. The chain employs TRBV20-1 and TRBJ2-7, with a weak D call TRBD2 (5 bases). The germline gives CDR1 DFQATT, CDR2 SNEGSKA (reference sequence). CDR3 length equals 14 residues. Trimming took 1 base from V and 0 from J, leaving 10 bases between them. The DNA for the CDR3 is TGCAGTGCTAGAGTCGATCGGGGCTCCTACGAGCAGTACTTC. Protein product: CSARVDRGSYEQYF.

This clonotype was seen ten or more times. V is TRBV12-3 or TRBV12-4 and J is TRBJ2-5; 11 positions match TRBD2. After removal of 6 bases from V and 3 bases from J, the junction contained 6 bases not matched to a gene. The CDR3 spans 15 residues. CDR3 sequence: CASRGEGLAEETQYF. The CDR3 DNA reads TGTGCCAGCAGGGGGGAGGGACTAGCGGAAGAGACCCAGTACTTC.

This clonotype was observed at least ten times. DNA for the CDR3: TGTGCCAGCAGTTATTGGAACAGGGGCGAGAACACCGGGGAGCTGTTTTTT. Residues: CASSYWNRGENTGELFF. The rearrangement links TRBV6-9 to TRBJ2-2, with TRBD1 identical over 7 bases. The J segment lost 1 base and the V segment lost 1 base, leaving 6 bases of the junction unmatched. CDR1 is MNHGY and CDR2 is SVAAGI in the germline V gene. This CDR3 contains 17 residues.

The chain is built from TRBV7-9 and TRBJ2-1; 8 nucleotides line up with TRBD1. In germline, CDR1 is SEHNR, CDR2 FQNEAQ (reference sequence). The CDR3 has 17 residues. With 1 base clipped from V and 3 bases from J, the junction kept 8 bases outside the gene matches. Written as DNA, the CDR3 is TGTGCCAGCAGCTTAGGCCGGTCAGGGGGCATCTACAATGAGCAGTTCTTC. Translating gives CASSLGRSGGIYNEQFF.